What follows are 24 T cell receptor beta chains derived from one specimen sequenced in a study of T cell responses to AZD1222 COVID-19 vaccine. Using immunoSEQ multiplex PCR, the repertoire was profiled, and TCRdb retains in-frame clones only, with some absent. This table holds over 130,000 clones, approximately 92% found once. The sequenced sample was peripheral blood, obtained 28 days after the second AZD1222 dose. These receptors all stem from an adult who received the AZD1222 COVID-19 vaccine.

The chain links TRBV5-1 to TRBJ1-1; 7 bases fit TRBD1. Germline V gene data show CDR1 as SGHRS and CDR2 as YFSETQ. With V trimmed by 3 bases and J by 1 base, 3 bases remained unmatched. The CDR3 runs 14 residues. The CDR3 sequence: CASSSTGWNTEAFF. In nucleotides, the CDR3 is TGCGCCAGCAGCTCGACAGGGTGGAACACTGAAGCTTTCTTT.

The genes are TRBV5-6 and TRBJ1-1; 7 bases are a match to TRBD1. Looked up from germline, CDR1 is SGHDT and CDR2 is YYEEEE. This CDR3 has 16 residues. The V and J ends lost 1 base and 4 bases, in that order; junction bases with no gene match: 10. The CDR3 region has the DNA TGTGCCAGCAGCTTGACCCCAAAGGGGGCGAGCACTGAAGCTTTCTTT. Translating gives CASSLTPKGASTEAFF.

CDR3 sequence (DNA): TGTGCCAGCAGCTTAGGGGGGGCGGCGGGAGTGGGTCGAGATGAGCAGTTCTTC. Translating gives CASSLGGAAGVGRDEQFF. The chain uses TRBV11-2 and TRBJ2-1, with a weak D call TRBD2 (7 bases). Trimming shortened V by 1 base and J by 8 bases, and 24 bases separated the two germline ends. Germline loops: CDR1 SGHAT, CDR2 FQNNGV. The CDR3 runs 18 residues. The complete variable domain, with remaining parts taken from reference TRBV11-2 and TRBJ2-1, reads EAGVAQSPRYKIIEKRQSVAFWCNPISGHATLYWYQQILGQGPKLLIQFQNNGVVDDSQLPKDRFSAERLKGVDSTLKIQPAKLEDSAVYLCASSLGGAAGVGRDEQFFGPGTRLTVL.

The chain links TRBV7-2 to TRBJ2-1; no reliable D call. The CDR3 covers 17 residues. Per germline, CDR1 SGHTA and CDR2 FQGNSA. Trimming took 4 bases from V and 3 from J, leaving 19 bases between them. CDR3 sequence (DNA): TGTGCCAGCAGCTCTCGCGGTTTGGCCCCCCTCTACAATGAGCAGTTCTTC. Amino acid sequence: CASSSRGLAPLYNEQFF.

The chain joins TRBV11-3 to TRBJ1-1; perhaps TRBD1 as D (6 bases). The CDR3 is 13 residues long. CDR1 is SGHNT and CDR2 is YENEEA in the germline V gene. V lost 2 bases to trimming and J lost 5 bases, with 9 bases between them. The CDR3 region is CASSLTRGTEAFF. The CDR3 DNA reads as TGTGCCAGCAGCTTAACGAGGGGGACTGAAGCTTTCTTT.

The rearrangement joins TRBV27 to TRBJ1-1; D is possibly TRBD1 (6 bases). V gave up 6 bases and J gave up 5 bases, with 19 bases separating them. The germline V gene encodes CDR1 MNHEY and CDR2 SMNVEV (reference sequence). The CDR3 has 15 residues. CDR3 in DNA: TGTGCCAGCAGATTGGGGGGGGCCGGTGGGACTGAAGCTTTCTTT. Protein: CASRLGGAGGTEAFF.

The chain has TRBV19 and TRBJ1-2, with D possibly TRBD1 on 6 matching bases. Per the germline V gene, CDR1 is LNHDA and CDR2 is SQIVND (reference sequence). Trimming left V 7 bases short and J 6 bases short, with 21 bases between. CDR3 length equals 15 residues. This chain's CDR3 is CASIPDSLWPHGYTF. The CDR3 coding sequence is TGTGCCAGTATCCCGGACAGCCTCTGGCCCCATGGCTACACCTTC.

V is TRBV3-1 (or the pseudogene TRBV3-2) and J is TRBJ2-5; 9 positions agree with TRBD2. The germline CDR1 and CDR2 sequences are LGHDT and YNNKEL (reference sequence). The CDR3 is 15 amino acids. V was clipped by 1 base and J by 4 bases; unmatched bases: 4. The CDR3 is CASSQGAGGRETQYF. The CDR3 DNA reads TGTGCCAGCAGCCAAGGGGCGGGAGGGCGAGAGACCCAGTACTTC.

This clone was detected once. The rearrangement links TRBV20-1 to TRBJ1-2; unclear D gene. Germline V gene sequence: CDR1 DFQATT, CDR2 SNEGSKA (reference sequence). This CDR3 spans 11 amino acids. V lost 5 bases and J lost 3, with 7 bases in between. CDR3 protein: CSAYRDYGYTF. The CDR3 nucleotides read TGCAGTGCTTACCGGGACTATGGCTACACCTTC.

A single count supports this clone. The DNA for the CDR3 is TGTGCCAGTAGTATCCTGGGACAGGGGGCGACAGAGACCCAGTACTTC. Its translation: CASSILGQGATETQYF. The rearrangement uses TRBV19 and TRBJ2-5, with 12 positions matching TRBD1. The CDR3 contains 16 residues. Germline trimming cut 3 bases from V and 4 bases from J; bases unmatched to any gene: 6. The germline CDR1 and CDR2 sequences are LNHDA and SQIVND (reference sequence).

J is TRBJ2-7 and V is TRBV19, with 7 bases matching TRBD2. V was clipped by 8 bases and J by 3 bases; unmatched bases: 13. This CDR3 region has 15 residues. Looked up from germline, CDR1 is LNHDA and CDR2 is SQIVND (reference sequence). The CDR3 nucleotides read TGTGCCAGTTCAGGACCTAAGCGGGGAGTCTACGAGCAGTACTTC. This gives the protein CASSGPKRGVYEQYF.

V is TRBV5-1 and J is TRBJ2-1, with TRBD2 matching 9 bases. Germline CDR1 SGHRS, CDR2 YFSETQ. The CDR3 is 15 amino acids. The J segment lost 2 bases and the V segment lost 4 bases, leaving 4 bases of the junction unmatched. The CDR3 loop reads CASSPGTSPYNEQFF. CDR3 DNA: TGCGCCAGCAGCCCGGGGACTAGCCCCTACAATGAGCAGTTCTTC.

J is TRBJ1-2 and V is TRBV2; D is undetermined. CDR1 is SNHLY and CDR2 is FYNNEI in the germline V gene. The CDR3 has 12 residues. V lost 8 bases and J lost 4, with 11 bases in between. As DNA, the CDR3 is TGTGCCAGCCAGTTGTTGAGCTATGGCTACACCTTC. It encodes CASQLLSYGYTF.

V and J are TRBV7-6 and TRBJ2-3; the match to TRBD2 covers 9 bases. CDR1 and CDR2 from the germline V gene are SGHVS and FNYEAQ. The CDR3 totals 16 residues. J lost 2 bases, V lost 5 bases, and 8 bases had no gene match. The chain's CDR3 is CASSLAIAGATDTQYF. The CDR3, as DNA: TGTGCCAGCAGCCTCGCTATAGCGGGAGCCACAGATACGCAGTATTTT.

This chain uses TRBV7-9 with TRBJ1-4; 10 nucleotides line up with TRBD1. CDR1 and CDR2 (germline): SEHNR, FQNEAQ (reference sequence). This CDR3 is built from 16 residues. The V and J ends lost 5 bases and 4 bases, in that order; junction bases with no gene match: 7. The CDR3 DNA follows: TGTGCCAGCAGCACCTGGACAGGGGGACTTAATGAAAAACTGTTTTTT. It codes for CASSTWTGGLNEKLFF.

The chain carries TRBV5-5 and TRBJ1-2; D remains unclear. Trimming removed 0 bases from V and 4 bases from J, with 22 bases in between. Germline CDR1 and CDR2: SGHKS and YYEKEE (reference sequence). The CDR3 is made up of 18 amino acids. CDR3 region: CASSLGPGLSMAAYGYTF. DNA for the CDR3: TGTGCCAGCAGCTTGGGACCCGGTCTATCCATGGCGGCCTATGGCTACACCTTC. Drawing the rest from reference TRBV5-5 and TRBJ1-2, the complete variable domain is DAGVTQSPTHLIKTRGQQVTLRCSPISGHKSVSWYQQVLGQGPQFIFQYYEKEERGRGNFPDRFSARQFPNYSSELNVNALLLGDSALYLCASSLGPGLSMAAYGYTFGSGTRLTVV.

The chain links TRBV7-2 to TRBJ1-5; the D is unclear. V lost 2 bases and J 9 bases, leaving 11 bases between the germline ends. CDR3 length: 13 amino acids. CDR1 and CDR2 (germline): SGHTA, FQGNSA. The chain's CDR3 is CASSLPGSMPQHF. The CDR3 DNA reads TGTGCCAGCAGCTTACCCGGGTCGATGCCCCAGCATTTT.

This clone appeared once. This chain links TRBV12-3 or TRBV12-4 with TRBJ2-4, with unresolved D. CDR3 size: 11 residues. Trimming removed 6 bases at V and 8 bases at J, with 8 bases between. In DNA form, the CDR3 reads TGTGCCAGCAGGCGTCGGGACATTCAGTACTTC. Its protein product is CASRRRDIQYF.

The chain couples TRBV7-9 to TRBJ1-2; TRBD1 matches 8 bases. V trimming: 1 base; J trimming: 8 bases; junction bases outside the gene matches: 9. The CDR3 covers 15 residues. Germline lookup yields CDR1 SEHNR and CDR2 FQNEAQ (reference sequence). Written as DNA, the CDR3 is TGTGCCAGCAGCTTAGGACAGGGGAAGGTGGAGGGCTACACCTTC. Translated: CASSLGQGKVEGYTF.

V usage is TRBV12-3 or TRBV12-4 and J usage is TRBJ1-1, with a weak D call TRBD1 (6 bases). The CDR3 runs to 13 residues. Trimming removed 6 bases at V and 2 bases at J, with 10 bases between. The CDR3 reads CASRLTGNTEAFF. In DNA, the CDR3 is TGTGCCAGCAGACTGACAGGCAACACTGAAGCTTTCTTT.

V usage is TRBV7-9 and J usage is TRBJ2-5; D unresolved. Between the trimmed V and J ends, which lost 1 base and 1 base, there was a span of 10 bases. There are 15 residues in the CDR3. The V gene's germline CDR1 is SEHNR and CDR2 FQNEAQ (reference sequence). The CDR3, as DNA: TGTGCCAGCAGCTTAGAACCTAGTCCCCAAGAGACCCAGTACTTC. It specifies CASSLEPSPQETQYF.

This chain joins TRBV27 and TRBJ1-2; TRBD1 agrees at 10 bases. From germline, CDR1 is MNHEY and CDR2 SMNVEV (reference sequence). Trimming took 11 bases from V and 3 from J; bases not matched to a gene: 9. The CDR3 contains 14 residues. The CDR3 region is CAEDPGTGDYGYTF. The CDR3 DNA is TGTGCCGAAGATCCCGGGACAGGGGACTATGGCTACACCTTC.

The chain uses TRBV5-1 and TRBJ1-1; D remains unclear. Germline CDR1 and CDR2: SGHRS and YFSETQ. The V gene lost 0 bases and the J gene lost 1 base, with 7 bases spanning the gap. The CDR3 sequence is 14 residues long. CDR3 sequence (DNA): TGCGCCAGCAGCTTGGCCTGGTCGAACACTGAAGCTTTCTTT. Its translation: CASSLAWSNTEAFF. Looking up the rest from reference TRBV5-1 and TRBJ1-1 gives the full variable domain: KAGVTQTPRYLIKTRGQQVTLSCSPISGHRSVSWYQQTPGQGLQFLFEYFSETQRNKGNFPGRFSGRQFSNSRSEMNVSTLELGDSALYLCASSLAWSNTEAFFGQGTRLTVV.

This chain joins TRBV15 and TRBJ2-1; 7 bases fit TRBD2. The trim removed 0 bases at V and 4 bases at J, leaving 3 bases unmatched. Germline assignment: CDR1 LNHNV and CDR2 YYDKDF (reference sequence). The CDR3 spans 15 residues. The CDR3 sequence: CATSRDLAAYNEQFF. The CDR3 coding sequence is TGTGCCACCAGCAGAGATCTAGCGGCATACAATGAGCAGTTCTTC.